This T cell receptor (beta chain) comes out of a study of OX40 agonist ivuxolimab in advanced cancers. Study-wide results and limits: Averaged across samples, CD8+ T cells carried more expanded clones than CD4+ did. Patients who responded partially at 0.1-3.0 mg/kg showed clonal expansion ranking among the lowest.

Assay used: immunoSEQ multiplex PCR; TCRdb lists only in-frame clones, some missing. The sample yields tens of thousands of clones, 85% to 95% seen once. Trimming removed 0 bases from V and 4 bases from J, with 11 bases in between. The CDR3 contains 15 residues. The V gene's germline CDR1 is SGDLS and CDR2 YYNGEE. Concerning this clone: The antigen remains unidentified.

This receptor was obtained from an adult with an advanced solid tumor such as melanoma, head and neck, liver or kidney cancer. The sequenced sample was CD4+ or CD8+ T cells sorted from blood, obtained in a trial of the OX40 agonist ivuxolimab. This chain joins TRBV9 and TRBJ2-1; no firm D call. CDR3 residues: CASSVGRSGYNEQFF. Written as DNA, the CDR3 is TGTGCCAGCAGCGTAGGTCGGTCCGGATACAATGAGCAGTTCTTC.